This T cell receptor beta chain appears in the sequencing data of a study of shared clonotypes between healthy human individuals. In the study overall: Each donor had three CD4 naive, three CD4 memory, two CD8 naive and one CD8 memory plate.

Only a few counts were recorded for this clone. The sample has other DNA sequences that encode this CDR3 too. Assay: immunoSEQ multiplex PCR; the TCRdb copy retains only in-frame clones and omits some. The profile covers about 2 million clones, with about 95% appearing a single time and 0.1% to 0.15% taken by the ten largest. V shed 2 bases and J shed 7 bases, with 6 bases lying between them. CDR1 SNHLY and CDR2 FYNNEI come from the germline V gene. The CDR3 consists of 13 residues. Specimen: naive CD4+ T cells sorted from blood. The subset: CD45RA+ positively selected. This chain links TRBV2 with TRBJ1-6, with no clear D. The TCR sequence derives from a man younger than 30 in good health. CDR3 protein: CASSEQRNSPLHF. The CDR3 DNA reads TGTGCCAGCAGTGAACAGAGGAATTCACCCCTCCACTTT.